The text below deals with one T cell receptor (beta chain). Its antigen is unidentified. The germline gives CDR1 SGHTA, CDR2 FQGTGA. After removal of 6 bases from V and 1 base from J, the junction contained 16 bases not matched to a gene. This CDR3 has 19 residues. The data stem from a study of long-term antiretroviral therapy in people with HIV. Overall study findings and caveats: Absence of data on ART adherence, viral resistance or therapy changes was noted.

The assay, immunoSEQ v3.0, was run at survey level. This table comes from immunoSEQ multiplex PCR, and its TCRdb copy is limited to in-frame clones, with some not included. Here the sample spans about 19,000 clones, over 65% being singletons. The specimen comprised unsorted PBMCs, sampled 0.5 years before starting antiretroviral therapy. The rearrangement links TRBV7-3 to TRBJ2-2, with TRBD2 matching over 8 bases. The receptor's source is a woman aged 45-60 years with HIV. Here the CDR3 reads CASSRLGRLAGLNTGELFF. CDR3 DNA: TGTGCCAGCAGTCGCCTGGGTCGGCTAGCGGGTCTGAACACCGGGGAGCTGTTTTTT.